These 8 T cell receptor beta chains share one sample of origin, sequenced in a study of shared T cell receptors in the human thymus. The method was immunoSEQ multiplex PCR; TCRdb's version includes in-frame clones alone and lacks a portion of them. The sample carries around 730,000 clones, approximately 85% recorded once. Separately, the same data were catalogued under a study of human thymus T cells.

Input material: thymocytes. These receptors were obtained from a girl under three years old with a congenital heart defect.

This clone was seen once. The CDR3 DNA reads TGTGCCAGCAGTCCGAGGACTAGCGGGGGACCTTACAATGAGCAGTTCTTC. Protein sequence: CASSPRTSGGPYNEQFF. This rearrangement joins TRBV27 to TRBJ2-1; 13 bases are a match to TRBD2. There are 17 residues in the CDR3. V was clipped by 5 bases and J by 4 bases; unmatched bases: 8. From germline, CDR1 is MNHEY and CDR2 SMNVEV (reference sequence).

The genes are TRBV6-5 and TRBJ2-7, with D possibly being TRBD1 (6 bases). The CDR3 has 13 residues. V was clipped by 10 bases and J by 0 bases, with 13 bases between them. The germline V gene has CDR1 MNHEY and CDR2 SVGAGI. In DNA form, the CDR3 reads TGTGCCACGCAGCGACAGGCCTCCTACGAGCAGTACTTC. Protein sequence: CATQRQASYEQYF.

The genes are TRBV5-4 and TRBJ2-2; D gene unclear. Trimming took 6 bases from V and 6 from J, leaving 12 bases between them. CDR1 SGHNT and CDR2 YYREEE come from the germline V gene (reference sequence). CDR3 length equals 13 residues. Here the CDR3 DNA reads TGTGCCAGCACACCATCCAGATCCGGGGAGCTGTTTTTT. Translated: CASTPSRSGELFF.

This chain joins TRBV6-5 and TRBJ1-6; D may be TRBD1 (6 bases). Between the trimmed V and J ends, which lost 5 bases and 7 bases, there was a span of 15 bases. CDR1 MNHEY and CDR2 SVGAGI come from the germline V gene. This CDR3 comprises 15 residues. CDR3 bases: TGTGCCAGCAGTCAACCGGGGGGGCCCAATTCACCCCTCCACTTT. This encodes CASSQPGGPNSPLHF.

V is TRBV25-1 and J is TRBJ2-2, with D maybe TRBD1 (6 bases). With 8 bases removed from V and 4 bases from J, the gap between germline ends came to 17 bases. The CDR3 extends over 15 amino acids. The germline CDR1 and CDR2 sequences are MGHDK and SYGVNS. The CDR3 coding sequence is TGTGCCAGCTCCCGAGGACAGAAGAGCACCGGGGAGCTGTTTTTT. Translating gives CASSRGQKSTGELFF.

This clone was detected a few times. V and J are TRBV6-1 and TRBJ1-6; D unresolved. The length of the CDR3 is 18 residues. V dropped 3 bases and J dropped 8 bases, with 23 bases sitting between them. Germline values: CDR1 MNHNS, CDR2 SASEGT. CDR3 residues: CASSELQRVRVGDSPLHF. CDR3 coding DNA: TGTGCCAGCAGTGAGTTACAGAGGGTTCGGGTCGGGGATTCACCCCTCCACTTT.

This chain links TRBV5-4 with TRBJ1-2; 7 bases are a match to TRBD1. After removal of 1 base from V and 2 bases from J, the junction contained 14 bases not matched to a gene. The V gene's germline CDR1 is SGHNT and CDR2 YYREEE (reference sequence). The CDR3 has 18 amino acids. The CDR3, as DNA: TGTGCCAGCAGCTTGAATCCAGCAAGACAGGGTGGGAACTATGGCTACACCTTC. It codes for CASSLNPARQGGNYGYTF.

V and J are TRBV28 and TRBJ1-2; 9 nucleotides match TRBD1. CDR1 and CDR2 from the germline V gene are MDHEN and SYDVKM. This CDR3 is built from 15 residues. J gave up 2 bases and V 2 bases, and 3 bases lay outside the gene matches. The CDR3 sequence: CASSLGQGRNYGYTF. Here the CDR3 DNA reads TGTGCCAGCAGTTTAGGACAGGGGAGGAACTATGGCTACACCTTC.